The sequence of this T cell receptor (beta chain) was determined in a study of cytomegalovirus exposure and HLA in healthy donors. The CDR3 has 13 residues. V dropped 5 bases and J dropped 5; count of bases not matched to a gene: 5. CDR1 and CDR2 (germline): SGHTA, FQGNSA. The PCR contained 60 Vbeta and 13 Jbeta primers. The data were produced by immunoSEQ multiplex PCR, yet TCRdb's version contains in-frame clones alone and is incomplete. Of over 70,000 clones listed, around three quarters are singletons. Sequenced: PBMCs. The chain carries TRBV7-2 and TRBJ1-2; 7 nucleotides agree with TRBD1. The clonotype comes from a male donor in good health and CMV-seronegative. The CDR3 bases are TGTGCCAGCAGCACGGGACAGAGTTATGGCTACACCTTC. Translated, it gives CASSTGQSYGYTF.